The clone carrying this TCR beta chain was recorded at least ten times. 5'RACE with 10-nucleotide random UMIs produced the cDNA. TCRdb re-derived calls from the 5' RACE reads in MiXCR, one entry per CDR3 protein. The repertoire includes some 77,000 distinct CDR3 sequences, roughly an eighth of them detected once, and 4.6% sits in the top ten. As for time point: longitudinal time-point 1 (baseline). A total of 2 million PBMCs stored at -80 degrees C provided the unsorted libraries. The data stem from a study of neurological immune-mediated disorders. With 5 bases clipped from V and 3 bases from J, the junction kept 7 bases outside the gene matches. The CDR3 is made up of 15 amino acids. Germline values: CDR1 LGHNA, CDR2 YNFKEQ.

The rearrangement joins TRBV4-2 to TRBJ2-7, with TRBD2 matching over 10 bases. The sample comprised PBMCs. This sequence originates from a female donor with HTLV-1-associated myelopathy (HAM/TSP). CDR3 sequence: CASSFGTSEFYEQYF. In DNA, the CDR3 is TGTGCCAGCAGCTTCGGGACTAGCGAGTTCTACGAGCAGTACTTC.